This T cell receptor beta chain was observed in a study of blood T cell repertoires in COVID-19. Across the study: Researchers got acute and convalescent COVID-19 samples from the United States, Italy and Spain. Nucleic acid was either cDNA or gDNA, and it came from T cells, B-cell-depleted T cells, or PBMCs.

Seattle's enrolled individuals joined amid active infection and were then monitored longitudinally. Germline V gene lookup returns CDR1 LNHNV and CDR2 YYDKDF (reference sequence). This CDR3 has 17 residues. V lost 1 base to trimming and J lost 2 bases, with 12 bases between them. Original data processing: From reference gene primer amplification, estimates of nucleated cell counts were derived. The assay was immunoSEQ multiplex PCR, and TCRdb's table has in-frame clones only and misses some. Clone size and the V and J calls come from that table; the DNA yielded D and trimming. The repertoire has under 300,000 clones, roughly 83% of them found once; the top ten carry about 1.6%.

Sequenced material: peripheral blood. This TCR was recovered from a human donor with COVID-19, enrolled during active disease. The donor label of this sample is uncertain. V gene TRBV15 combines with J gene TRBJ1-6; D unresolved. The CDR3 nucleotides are TGTGCCACCAGCAGAGTTAAAGGGAGGACCTATAATTCACCCCTCCACTTT. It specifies CATSRVKGRTYNSPLHF. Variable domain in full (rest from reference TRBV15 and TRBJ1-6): DAMVIQNPRYQVTQFGKPVTLSCSQTLNHNVMYWYQQKSSQAPKLLFHYYDKDFNNEADTPDNFQSRRPNTSFCFLDIRSPGLGDTAMYLCATSRVKGRTYNSPLHFGNGTRLTVT.